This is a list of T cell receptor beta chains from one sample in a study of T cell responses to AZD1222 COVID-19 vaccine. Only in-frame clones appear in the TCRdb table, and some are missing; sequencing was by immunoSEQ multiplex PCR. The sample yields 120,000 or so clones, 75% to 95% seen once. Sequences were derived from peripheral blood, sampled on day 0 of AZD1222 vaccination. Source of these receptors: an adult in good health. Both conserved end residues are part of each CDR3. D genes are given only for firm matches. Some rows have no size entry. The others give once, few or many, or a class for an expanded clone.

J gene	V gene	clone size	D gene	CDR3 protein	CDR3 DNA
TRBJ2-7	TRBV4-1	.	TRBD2	CASSQGGLVGSEQYF	TGCGCCAGCAGCCAAGGCGGACTAGTAGGTTCCGAGCAGTACTTC
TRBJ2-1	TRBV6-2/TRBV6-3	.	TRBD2	CASSNREGLLYNEQFF	TGTGCCAGCAGTAACCGGGAGGGACTACTGTACAATGAGCAGTTCTTC
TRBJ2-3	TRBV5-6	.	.	CASSAKSRGYTDAQYF	TGTGCCAGCAGCGCCAAATCCAGGGGTTACACAGATGCGCAGTATTTT
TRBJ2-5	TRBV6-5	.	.	CASRLASETQYF	TGTGCCAGCAGGCTAGCGAGCGAGACCCAGTACTTC
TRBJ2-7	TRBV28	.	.	CASSSGSYEQYF	TGTGCCAGCAGTTCCGGGTCCTACGAGCAGTACTTC
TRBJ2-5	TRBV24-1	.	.	CATSDFTGQETQYF	TGTGCCACCAGTGATTTTACAGGTCAAGAGACCCAGTACTTC
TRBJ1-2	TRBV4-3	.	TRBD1	CASSPRDRGYGYTF	TGCGCCAGCAGCCCCCGGGACAGGGGGTATGGCTACACCTTC
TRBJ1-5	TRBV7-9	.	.	CASSLGLGTGNQPQHF	TGTGCCAGCAGCTTAGGGTTAGGGACGGGCAATCAGCCCCAGCATTTT
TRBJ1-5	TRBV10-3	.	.	CAISESIGNQPQHF	TGTGCCATCAGTGAGTCTATAGGCAATCAGCCCCAGCATTTT
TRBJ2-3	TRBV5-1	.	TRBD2	CASSFSGRSTDTQYF	TGCGCCAGCAGCTTTAGCGGGAGGAGCACAGATACGCAGTATTTT
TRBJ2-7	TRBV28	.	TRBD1	CASSLSRGPSEQYF	TGTGCCAGCAGTTTAAGCAGGGGGCCCTCCGAGCAGTACTTC
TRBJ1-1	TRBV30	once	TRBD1	CAWGGRGSPGNTEAFF	TGTGCCTGGGGGGGCAGGGGGTCCCCTGGGAACACTGAAGCTTTCTTT
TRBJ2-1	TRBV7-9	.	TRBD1	CASSRRRTGAFF	TGTGCCAGCAGCCGCCGAAGGACAGGGGCGTTCTTC
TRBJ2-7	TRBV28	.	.	CASSDYSYEQYF	TGTGCCAGCAGTGACTACTCCTACGAGCAGTACTTC
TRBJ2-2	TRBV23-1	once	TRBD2	CASSPTSGKFRAGELFF	TGCGCCAGCAGTCCGACTAGCGGGAAGTTTAGGGCCGGGGAGCTGTTTTTT
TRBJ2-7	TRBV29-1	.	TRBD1	CSVEGGQGASYEQYF	TGCAGCGTTGAAGGTGGACAGGGGGCCTCATACGAGCAGTACTTC
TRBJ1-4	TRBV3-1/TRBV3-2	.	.	CASSQDPGGNDKLFF	TGTGCCAGCAGCCAAGATCCTGGGGGAAATGACAAACTGTTTTTT